Detailed here is one T cell receptor (beta chain). Antigen unknown. At one end, the junction sequence differs from germline, possibly due to a read error. The sample belongs to a study of glioma-infiltrating T cells. Overall study context: Target coverage was about 4.5- to 11-fold for roughly one million blood T cells. Study observations and caveats: Shared blood CDR3 signature motifs marked patients with low tissue-blood divergence. Tissue and blood shared very few CDR3 sequences.

The CDR3 is 15 amino acids. From germline, CDR1 is SGHNT and CDR2 YYREEE (reference sequence). The iRepertoire nested amplicon-rescue multiplex PCR amplified TCR alpha and beta CDR3s from RNA. One-step reverse transcription and amplification started from approximately 100-400 ng of tissue mRNA or PBMC total RNA. TCRdb fed the multiplex PCR reads into MiXCR, producing one record per CDR3 protein. The table shows around 350,000 distinct CDR3 sequences, with about two fifths occurring only once. The TCR sequence derives from a human donor with low-grade glioma or glioblastoma, undergoing nonglioma brain surgery, or in good health (not recorded which). Sequences were obtained from glioma tissue, nonneoplastic brain tissue, or PBMCs (not recorded which). V and J are TRBV5-4 and TRBJ2-1; the match to TRBD2 covers 7 bases. As DNA, the CDR3 is TGTGCCAGCGGCTTGGGGGGGAGATCGGACAATGAGCAGTTCTTC. It specifies CASGLGGRSDNEQFF.